Following are 20 T cell receptor beta chains from one sample sequenced in a study of regulatory T cells in long-lasting Graves disease. iRepertoire HTBI primers and Arm-PCR of CDR3 regions built TCR beta libraries. One entry per CDR3 protein, called by TCRdb with MiXCR from the multiplex PCR reads. The repertoire holds about 440,000 distinct CDR3 sequences, with 14% to 15% as singletons. Noted time point: newly diagnosed GD, antithyroid drugs for less than 3 months. The TCR library used RNA extracted from PBMCs. This same sample was also part of a study on T cells in Graves' hyperthyroidism and ophthalmopathy.

The sample consisted of peripheral blood mononuclear cells (PBMCs), taken at new diagnosis, from a patient treated with antithyroid drugs. The receptor set was obtained from a woman in her twenties or thirties with Graves disease.

The rearrangement links TRBV9 to TRBJ2-3, with TRBD2 matching 12 bases. Per germline, CDR1 SGDLS and CDR2 YYNGEE. This CDR3 has 15 amino acids. Losses at the gene ends were 0 bases for V and 8 bases for J; bases not matched to a gene: 4. The CDR3 DNA is TGTGCCAGCAGCGTAGCTAGCGGGAGGGTTGGTACGCAGTATTTT. Translated, it gives CASSVASGRVGTQYF.

This clonotype came up many times. This chain uses TRBV3-1 with TRBJ2-3, with 10 bases lining up with TRBD2. Trimming cost V 0 bases and J 2 bases; bases outside gene matches: 5. From germline, CDR1 is LGHDT and CDR2 YNNKEL (reference sequence). The CDR3 sequence is 17 residues long. The CDR3 loop is CASSQDLAGVSTDTQYF. For the CDR3, the DNA is TGTGCCAGCAGCCAAGATCTAGCGGGAGTCTCCACAGATACGCAGTATTTT.

This clonotype was seen a handful of times. A far larger clone differs by one base, so this is likely a read error. V usage is TRBV3-1 and J usage is TRBJ2-5; D could derive from TRBD1 or TRBD2 (5 bases each). The CDR3 extends over 15 amino acids. Germline assignment: CDR1 LGHDT and CDR2 YNNKEL (reference sequence). V lost 4 bases and J 11 bases, leaving 23 bases between the germline ends. This CDR3 reads CASSLGGGTGLGQYF. In DNA, the CDR3 is TGTGCCAGCAGCCTGGGTGGGGGTACAGGCCTCGGGCAGTACTTC.

The chain uses TRBV5-8 and TRBJ1-3; 10 positions match TRBD1. V lost 0 bases to trimming and J lost 4 bases; unmatched junction nucleotides: 4. Germline lookup yields CDR1 SGHTS and CDR2 YDEGEE. The CDR3 contains 16 residues. The CDR3 here is CASSLAGGQGGNTIYF. CDR3 in DNA: TGTGCCAGCAGCTTGGCCGGGGGACAGGGGGGAAACACCATATATTTT.

The sample holds many counts of this clonotype. J is TRBJ2-5 and V is TRBV12-3 or TRBV12-4; 8 nucleotides align to TRBD2. V was pared by 3 bases and J by 4 bases, with 7 bases of the junction left unmatched. The CDR3 length is 15 residues. This CDR3 is CASSLGLGLRETQYF. CDR3 sequence (DNA): TGTGCCAGCAGTTTGGGACTAGGGTTGAGAGAGACCCAGTACTTC.

This clonotype has a count of ten or more. V and J are TRBV20-1 and TRBJ2-2, with unresolved D. CDR1 and CDR2 from the germline V gene are DFQATT and SNEGSKA (reference sequence). CDR3 size: 13 residues. V shed 2 bases and J shed 3 bases, with 7 bases lying between them. CDR3 amino acids: CSARKEHTGELFF. CDR3 DNA: TGCAGTGCTAGAAAAGAACACACCGGGGAGCTGTTTTTT.

This clonotype was detected only a few times. The rearrangement uses TRBV19 and TRBJ2-2; D is unresolved. The CDR3 contains 13 residues. Germline CDR1 is LNHDA and CDR2 is SQIVND (reference sequence). The germline V and J ends were trimmed by 7 bases and 2 bases, with 8 bases remaining between them. The CDR3 nucleotides read TGTGCCAGTACCAGCGTAAACACCGGGGAGCTGTTTTTT. As protein: CASTSVNTGELFF.

To note about this clonotype: Being one base from a much bigger clone, this may be a read error. The genes are TRBV30 and TRBJ1-1; D unresolved. The germline V gene has CDR1 GTSNPN and CDR2 SVGIG (reference sequence). CDR3 length: 11 amino acids. The CDR3 DNA follows: TGTACCTGGAGTGTTACAACTGAAGCTTTCTTT. Its protein product is CTWSVTTEAFF.

The rearrangement joins TRBV20-1 to TRBJ2-1; TRBD2 aligns across 10 bases. Germline trimming cut 1 base from V and 9 bases from J; bases unmatched to any gene: 9. The CDR3 is 15 residues long. Germline CDR1 and CDR2: DFQATT and SNEGSKA (reference sequence). In nucleotides, the CDR3 is TGCAGTGCTAGAGGGGATAGCGGGAGGACGGGTGAGCAGTTCTTC. It translates to CSARGDSGRTGEQFF.

The chain uses TRBV25-1 and TRBJ2-1, with 8 bases matching TRBD2. After removal of 3 bases from V and 0 bases from J, the junction contained 4 bases not matched to a gene. CDR3 length: 16 amino acids. Per germline, CDR1 MGHDK and CDR2 SYGVNS. CDR3 sequence reads: CASSDERETSYNEQFF. The CDR3 bases are TGTGCCAGCAGTGATGAGCGGGAGACCTCCTACAATGAGCAGTTCTTC.

This clonotype has ten or more counts. The chain joins TRBV4-1 to TRBJ2-7; D is possibly TRBD1 or TRBD2 (6 bases each). Germline V gene data show CDR1 as MGHRA and CDR2 as YSYEKL. Trimming stripped 5 bases from V and 4 bases from J, with 18 bases between. This CDR3 is built from 15 residues. The CDR3, as DNA: TGCGCCAGCAGCTCCCTCGGCCGGGGGCTTTACGAGCAGTACTTC. Protein product: CASSSLGRGLYEQYF.

This clonotype was seen many times. The chain is built from TRBV27 and TRBJ2-7; unclear D gene. The CDR3 sequence is 13 residues long. Germline CDR1 reads MNHEY; CDR2 reads SMNVEV (reference sequence). V gave up 5 bases and J gave up 0 bases, with 8 bases separating them. The CDR3 DNA reads as TGTGCCAGCAGTCCGGACCCCTCCTACGAGCAGTACTTC. Amino acids: CASSPDPSYEQYF.

V usage is TRBV19 and J usage is TRBJ2-2; D gene uncertain. The CDR3 is made up of 15 amino acids. The V end was cut by 3 bases, the J end by 3 bases, with 11 bases between. Per germline, CDR1 LNHDA and CDR2 SQIVND (reference sequence). CDR3 nucleotides: TGTGCCAGTAGTATCGTAGGGTTCGACACCGGGGAGCTGTTTTTT. It codes for CASSIVGFDTGELFF.

V is TRBV20-1 and J is TRBJ2-3, with a possible D match to TRBD2 (6 bases). CDR3 length equals 15 residues. Germline values: CDR1 DFQATT, CDR2 SNEGSKA (reference sequence). V was pared by 0 bases and J by 5 bases, with 15 bases between. In DNA, the CDR3 is TGCAGTGCTAGAGATCGAGACGGGGGAGGAGATACGCAGTATTTT. This sequence encodes CSARDRDGGGDTQYF.

The rearrangement joins TRBV2 to TRBJ2-2; D not resolved. Germline V gene data show CDR1 as SNHLY and CDR2 as FYNNEI. This CDR3 has 15 amino acids. V gave up 2 bases and J gave up 7 bases, with 14 bases separating them. In DNA, the CDR3 is TGTGCCAGCAGTGAATGGCTGACGCGTGGCGGGGAGCTGTTTTTT. This codes for CASSEWLTRGGELFF.

The chain is built from TRBV5-1 and TRBJ2-7; D possibly corresponds to TRBD1 (7 bases). This CDR3 has 15 amino acids. CDR1 is SGHRS, CDR2 YFSETQ, per germline. Trimming shortened V by 7 bases and J by 7 bases, and 24 bases separated the two germline ends. The CDR3 region is CASGGAGGISGEQYF. Here the CDR3 DNA reads TGCGCCAGCGGGGGTGCAGGGGGGATTTCAGGAGAGCAGTACTTC. The full variable domain, its missing parts supplied by reference TRBV5-1 and TRBJ2-7, is KAGVTQTPRYLIKTRGQQVTLSCSPISGHRSVSWYQQTPGQGLQFLFEYFSETQRNKGNFPGRFSGRQFSNSRSEMNVSTLELGDSALYLCASGGAGGISGEQYFGPGTRLTVT.

This clonotype has more than one count but fewer than ten. The genes are TRBV9 and TRBJ2-2, with TRBD2 matching over 9 bases. In germline, CDR1 is SGDLS, CDR2 YYNGEE. The CDR3 extends over 16 amino acids. Trimming cost V 1 base and J 6 bases; bases outside gene matches: 7. The CDR3 sequence is CASSVSGRPVAGELFF. The CDR3 nucleotides read TGTGCCAGCAGCGTAAGCGGGAGGCCGGTTGCCGGGGAGCTGTTTTTT.

The V call is TRBV5-1, the J call TRBJ2-5, with TRBD1 as a possible D gene (5 bases). The CDR3 loop spans 16 amino acids. V was trimmed by 4 bases and J by 5 bases, leaving 21 bases between them. Germline values: CDR1 SGHRS, CDR2 YFSETQ. As DNA, the CDR3 is TGCGCCAGCAGCCCCCAGGGCGCCGTCTTCCGGGAGACCCAGTACTTC. Protein product: CASSPQGAVFRETQYF.

This clonotype occurred many times. The V and J genes are TRBV24-1 and TRBJ1-2; 7 bases line up with TRBD1. J gave up 1 base and V 3 bases, and 7 bases lay outside the gene matches. Germline values: CDR1 KGHDR, CDR2 SFDVKD. The CDR3 is made up of 16 amino acids. The CDR3 sequence is CATSDTRQGLNYGYTF. The CDR3 DNA follows: TGTGCCACCAGTGATACACGACAGGGCCTTAACTATGGCTACACCTTC.

This clonotype was observed many times. The rearrangement links TRBV12-3 or TRBV12-4 to TRBJ1-5; no clear D. Trimming pared 5 bases from V and 6 bases from J, leaving 5 bases between. This CDR3 contains 11 residues. CDR3 DNA sequence: TGTGCCAGCAGTCTGAGTCAGCCCCAGCATTTT. Residues: CASSLSQPQHF.